The T cell receptor (beta chain) described here comes from a study of blood T cell repertoires in COVID-19. V was trimmed by 4 bases and J by 3 bases, leaving 11 bases between them. The CDR3 runs to 13 residues. The germline CDR1 and CDR2 sequences are GTSNPN and SVGIG (reference sequence). Turning to this clone: The same CDR3 can be traced to other DNA sequences in this sample.

Method: immunoSEQ multiplex PCR; TCRdb's copy keeps in-frame clones and lacks some. Among some 520,000 clones, roughly nine tenths were seen once, and the ten largest hold about 0.91%. The receptor comes from a man between 18 and 35 years old with COVID-19, enrolled during active disease. Sequencing was performed on peripheral blood. This chain joins TRBV30 and TRBJ2-3; D might be TRBD2 (6 bases). The CDR3, as DNA: TGTGCCTGGACCACCGGGGGAACAGATACGCAGTATTTT. Translation: CAWTTGGTDTQYF.